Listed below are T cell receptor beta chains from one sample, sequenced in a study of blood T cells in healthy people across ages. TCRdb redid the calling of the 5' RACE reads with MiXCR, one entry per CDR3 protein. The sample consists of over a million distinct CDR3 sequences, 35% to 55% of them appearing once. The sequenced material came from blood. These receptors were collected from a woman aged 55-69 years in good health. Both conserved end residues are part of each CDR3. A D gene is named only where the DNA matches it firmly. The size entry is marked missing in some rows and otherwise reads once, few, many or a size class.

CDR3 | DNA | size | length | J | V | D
CAAGGLEETQYF | TGTGCCGCTGGGGGTCTTGAGGAGACCCAGTACTTC | few | 12 | TRBJ2-5 | TRBV15 | -
CASSLLLGTKALTF | TGTGCCAGCAGTTTATTATTGGGCACCAAGGCCCTGACTTTC | few | 14 | TRBJ2-6 | TRBV28 | -
CATSREAGYEQFF | TGTGCCACCAGCAGAGAGGCTGGGTATGAGCAGTTCTTC | few | 13 | TRBJ2-1 | TRBV15 | -
CASDGGQGTQYF | TGTGCCTCTGACGGGGGGCAAGGGACCCAGTACTTC | - | 12 | TRBJ2-5 | TRBV11-2 | -
CASSDGGNQPQHF | TGTGCCAGCAGTGACGGTGGCAATCAGCCCCAGCATTTT | many | 13 | TRBJ1-5 | TRBV6-2/TRBV6-3 | -
CASSPKLRTDTQYF | TGTGCCAGCAGCCCGAAGTTGAGGACAGATACGCAGTATTTT | - | 14 | TRBJ2-3 | TRBV14 | -
CASVRASGSLKDEQFF | TGTGCCAGCGTCAGGGCTAGCGGGAGTTTAAAGGATGAGCAGTTCTTC | few | 16 | TRBJ2-1 | TRBV7-8 | TRBD2
CASSQVSSGLAGESDTQYF | TGCGCCAGCAGCCAAGTTTCGAGTGGACTAGCGGGAGAGTCAGATACGCAGTATTTT | - | 19 | TRBJ2-3 | TRBV4-3 | TRBD2
CASSVGAGREQPQHF | TGTGCCAGCAGCGTAGGGGCAGGGAGGGAACAGCCCCAGCATTTT | few | 15 | TRBJ1-5 | TRBV9 | -
CASRDPGQGGEQYF | TGTGCCAGCAGGGATCCGGGACAGGGGGGCGAGCAGTACTTC | few | 14 | TRBJ2-7 | TRBV6-2/TRBV6-3 | TRBD1
CTIGGLAEGSDTQYF | TGTACCATCGGGGGACTAGCGGAGGGGTCAGATACGCAGTATTTT | - | 15 | TRBJ2-3 | TRBV10-3 | TRBD2
CSVGLVRNEQFF | TGCAGCGTTGGCCTCGTCCGGAATGAGCAGTTCTTC | few | 12 | TRBJ2-1 | TRBV29-1 | -
CSVQDRGAPGSPLHF | TGCAGCGTTCAGGACAGGGGAGCTCCGGGATCACCCCTCCACTTT | - | 15 | TRBJ1-6 | TRBV29-1 | TRBD1